This TCR beta chain was sequenced in a study of technical replicates of blood from several donors. Germline trimming cut 4 bases from V and 1 base from J; bases unmatched to any gene: 6. Germline V lookup: CDR1 SGHTA, CDR2 FQGTGA. This CDR3 comprises 15 residues. Assay: immunoSEQ multiplex PCR; the TCRdb copy retains only in-frame clones and omits some. The table has about 100,000 clones, approximately 94% seen once. This TCR came from a human donor in good health. The rearrangement uses TRBV7-3 and TRBJ1-1; 7 bases map to TRBD1. Input material: T cells isolated from PBMCs. CDR3 coding DNA: TGTGCCAGCAGCTCCTGGACAGGCCCGAACACTGAAGCTTTCTTT. Protein product: CASSSWTGPNTEAFF.